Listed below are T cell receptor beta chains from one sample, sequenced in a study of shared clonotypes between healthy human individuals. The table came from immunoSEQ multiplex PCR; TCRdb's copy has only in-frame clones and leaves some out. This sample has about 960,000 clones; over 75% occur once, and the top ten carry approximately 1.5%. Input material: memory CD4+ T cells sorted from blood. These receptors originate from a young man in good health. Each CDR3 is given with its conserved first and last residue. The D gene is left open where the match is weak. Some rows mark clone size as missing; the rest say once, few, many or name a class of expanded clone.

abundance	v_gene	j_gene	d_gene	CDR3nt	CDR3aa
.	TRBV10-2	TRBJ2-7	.	TGCGCCAGCAGCTGGACCCATGGCTACGAGCAGTACTTC	CASSWTHGYEQYF
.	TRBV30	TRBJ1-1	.	TGTGCCTGGAAGTTGAGAGGGACAACGAATGGAGCTTTCTTT	CAWKLRGTTNGAFF
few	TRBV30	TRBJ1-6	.	TGTGCCTGGAGTGTACAAAGGGGAGGGAATAATTCACCCCTCCACTTT	CAWSVQRGGNNSPLHF
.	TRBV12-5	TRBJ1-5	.	TGTGCTAGTGCCTGGGATTACAATCAGCCCCAGCATTTT	CASAWDYNQPQHF
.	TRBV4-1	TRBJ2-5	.	TGCGCCAGCAGCCAAGAGGTCGGGGGACGAGAGACCCAGTACTTC	CASSQEVGGRETQYF
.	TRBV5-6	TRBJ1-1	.	TGTGCCAGCAGCCCTGATAAGACATCTGAAGCTTTCTTT	CASSPDKTSEAFF
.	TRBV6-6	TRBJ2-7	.	TGTGCCAGCAGGGTCCCAGGCGTGTACGAGCAGTACTTC	CASRVPGVYEQYF
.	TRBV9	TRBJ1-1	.	TGTGCCAGCAGCGTAACCGGCGGGGGGCGCGGGGACACTGAAGCTTTCTTT	CASSVTGGGRGDTEAFF
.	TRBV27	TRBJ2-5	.	TGTGCCAGCAGTCGGCCTGGCTTTGTCCACGGCCAAGAGACCCAGTACTTC	CASSRPGFVHGQETQYF
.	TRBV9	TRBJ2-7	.	TGTGCCAGCAGCGTATCCCTCCTCCCGAACGAGCAGTACTTC	CASSVSLLPNEQYF
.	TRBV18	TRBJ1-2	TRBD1	TGTGCCAGCTCAGAGACCGGGACAGGGGGTGATGGCTACACCTTC	CASSETGTGGDGYTF
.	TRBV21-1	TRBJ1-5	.	TGTGCCAGCAGCAAAGAGGGTTCGGGACTGCTCAATCAGCCCCAGCATTTT	CASSKEGSGLLNQPQHF
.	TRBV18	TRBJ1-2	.	TGTGCCAGCTCACCAGGAACAGGCCCACTCTTC	CASSPGTGPLF
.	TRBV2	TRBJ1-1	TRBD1	TGTGCCAGCGGGGGGACAGGGGGTAACACTGAAGCTTTCTTT	CASGGTGGNTEAFF
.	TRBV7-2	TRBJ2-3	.	TGTGCCAGCAGTGGAGCGGGCACAGATACGCAGTATTTT	CASSGAGTDTQYF
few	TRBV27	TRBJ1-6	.	TGTGCCAGCAGTTATAGGGATGATTCACCCCTCCACTTT	CASSYRDDSPLHF
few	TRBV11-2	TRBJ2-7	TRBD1	TGTGCCAGCAGCAAGAATTCCGGGACAGGGGCCTACGAGCAGTACTTC	CASSKNSGTGAYEQYF
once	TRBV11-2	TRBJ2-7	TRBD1	TGTGCCAGCAGCTTTTTGCCGGGACAGGGACTCTACGAGCAGTACTTC	CASSFLPGQGLYEQYF
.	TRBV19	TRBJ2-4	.	TGTGCCAGTAAGGGGCCCTTAGCCAAAAACATTCAGTACTTC	CASKGPLAKNIQYF
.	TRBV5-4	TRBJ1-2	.	TGTGCCAGCAGCCTAAAGACTGGCTACACCTTC	CASSLKTGYTF
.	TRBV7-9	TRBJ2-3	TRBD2	TGTGCCAGCAGCTTACCCGGGACTAGCGGTACGCAGTATTTT	CASSLPGTSGTQYF
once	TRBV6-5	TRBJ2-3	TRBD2	TGTGCCAGCAGTTATCGGGGGGGAAACACAGATACGCAGTATTTT	CASSYRGGNTDTQYF
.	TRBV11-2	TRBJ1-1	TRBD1	TGTGCCAGCAGCTTAGTTTCCGGGACAGGGAGGCGAGCTTTCTTT	CASSLVSGTGRRAFF
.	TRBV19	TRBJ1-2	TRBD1	TGTGCCAGCAACAACCAGGGGGTCCCCTATGGCTACACCTTC	CASNNQGVPYGYTF
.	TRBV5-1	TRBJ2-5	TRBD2	TGCGCCAGCAGCTTGGAAGGGACTAGCGGGGAAGAGACCCAGTACTTC	CASSLEGTSGEETQYF
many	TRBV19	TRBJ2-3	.	TGTGCCAGTAGTATGAACGGGCGCGCAGATACGCAGTATTTT	CASSMNGRADTQYF
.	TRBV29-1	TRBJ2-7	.	TGCAGCGTTGGGTCGGGGACCTACGAGCAGTACTTC	CSVGSGTYEQYF
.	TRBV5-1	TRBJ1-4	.	TGCGCCAGCAGCTTGGGGTCCCGGGCTACAACTAATGAAAAACTGTTTTTT	CASSLGSRATTNEKLFF
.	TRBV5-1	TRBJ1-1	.	TGCGCCAGCAGCTTAACAAGTACAGGGACCTACACTGAAGCTTTCTTT	CASSLTSTGTYTEAFF
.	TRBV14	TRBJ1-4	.	TGTGCCAGCAGCCAAGGAGGGTTGGGAGAAAAACTGTTTTTT	CASSQGGLGEKLFF